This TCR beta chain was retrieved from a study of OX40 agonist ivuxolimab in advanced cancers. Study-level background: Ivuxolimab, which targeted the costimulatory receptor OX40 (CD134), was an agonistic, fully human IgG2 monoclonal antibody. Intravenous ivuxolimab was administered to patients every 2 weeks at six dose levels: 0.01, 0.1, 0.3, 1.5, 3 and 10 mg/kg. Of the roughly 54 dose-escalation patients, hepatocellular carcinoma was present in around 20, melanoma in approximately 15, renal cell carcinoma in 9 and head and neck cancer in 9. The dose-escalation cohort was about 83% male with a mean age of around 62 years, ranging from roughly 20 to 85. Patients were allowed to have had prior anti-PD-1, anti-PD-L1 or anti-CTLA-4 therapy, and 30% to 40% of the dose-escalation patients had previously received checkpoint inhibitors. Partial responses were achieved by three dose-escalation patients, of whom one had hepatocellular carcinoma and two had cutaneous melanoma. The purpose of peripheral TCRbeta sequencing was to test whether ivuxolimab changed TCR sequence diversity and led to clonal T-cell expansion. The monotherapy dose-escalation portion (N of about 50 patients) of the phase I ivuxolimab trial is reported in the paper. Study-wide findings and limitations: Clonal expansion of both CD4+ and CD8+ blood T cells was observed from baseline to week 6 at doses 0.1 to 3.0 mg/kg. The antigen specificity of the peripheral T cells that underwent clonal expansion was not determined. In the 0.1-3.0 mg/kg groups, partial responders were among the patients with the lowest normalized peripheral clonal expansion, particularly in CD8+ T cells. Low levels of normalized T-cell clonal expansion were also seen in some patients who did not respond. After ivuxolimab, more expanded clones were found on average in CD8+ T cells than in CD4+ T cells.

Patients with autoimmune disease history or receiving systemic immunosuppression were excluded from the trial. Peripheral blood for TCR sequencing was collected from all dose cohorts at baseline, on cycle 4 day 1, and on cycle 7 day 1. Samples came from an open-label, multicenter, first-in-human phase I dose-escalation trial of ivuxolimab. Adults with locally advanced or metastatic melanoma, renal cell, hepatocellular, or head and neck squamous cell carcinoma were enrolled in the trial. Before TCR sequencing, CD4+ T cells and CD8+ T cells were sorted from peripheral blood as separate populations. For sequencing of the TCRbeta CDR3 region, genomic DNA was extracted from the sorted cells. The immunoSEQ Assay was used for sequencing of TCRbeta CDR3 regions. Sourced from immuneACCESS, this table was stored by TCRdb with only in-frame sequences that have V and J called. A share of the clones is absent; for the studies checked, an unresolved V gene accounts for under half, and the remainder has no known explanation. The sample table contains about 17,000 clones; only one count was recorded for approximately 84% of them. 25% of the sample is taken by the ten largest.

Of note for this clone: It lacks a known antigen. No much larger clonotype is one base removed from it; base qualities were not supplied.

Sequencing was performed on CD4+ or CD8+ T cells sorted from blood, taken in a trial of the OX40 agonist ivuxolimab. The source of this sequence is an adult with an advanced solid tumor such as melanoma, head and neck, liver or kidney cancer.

The CDR3 amino acid sequence is: CASSLDEGLDEKLFF. The DNA is TGCGCCAGCAGCTTGGACGAGGGTTTAGATGAAAAACTGTTTTTT. This receptor chain uses TRBV5-1 and TRBJ1-4; no D gene is confidently identified. Spanning cysteine to phenylalanine, the CDR3 consists of 15 amino acids. Only CDR3 DNA is held: 45 bases, read in frame from base 1. The germline V gene gives CDR1 as SGHRS and CDR2 as YFSETQ. V is pared back by 0 bases and J by 6 bases, with 12 bases lying between the germline termini. With the portions outside the CDR3 filled from the reference TRBV5-1 and TRBJ1-4 genes, the complete variable region becomes KAGVTQTPRYLIKTRGQQVTLSCSPISGHRSVSWYQQTPGQGLQFLFEYFSETQRNKGNFPGRFSGRQFSNSRSEMNVSTLELGDSALYLCASSLDEGLDEKLFFGSGTQLSVL.